These 6 T cell receptor beta chains came from one sample sequenced in a study of vaccination effects on CD4 cells after COVID-19 (dated by TCRdb to between 2021 and 2024). Library construction relied on the immunoSEQ multiplex PCR assay. TCRdb took over this immuneACCESS table, retaining in-frame rearrangements with V and J assigned. Such tables are incomplete; in checked studies, under half of the missing clones stem from an unresolved V gene, and the remainder is unexplained. In all, the sample holds tens of thousands of clones, and roughly 77% of those were seen once. Around 5.5% of the sample rests with the top ten. In the ViraFEST assay, PBMC were stimulated with viral peptide pools, and antigen-specific CD4+ T cell clonotypes were then identified by expansion using TCR sequencing. After less than 13 days of culture, CD4+ T cells were isolated with the EasySep CD4+ T cell isolation kit. PCR-confirmed SARS-CoV-2 infection had occurred in convalescent patients between March and December 2020, before the Alpha, Beta and Delta variants emerged in the United States.

What these receptors recognize is not known. The input for sequencing was CD4+ T cells from PBMCs cultured with HIV peptides, taken before COVID-19 vaccination. Reading the label with the study, this specimen's cell subset or site is: HIV-1 Nef peptide pool negative control/reference culture. The receptors stem from a human donor who had a prior SARS-CoV-2 infection.

J is TRBJ1-2 and V is TRBV5-4; TRBD1 matches 7 bases. Germline CDR1 reads SGHNT; CDR2 reads YYREEE (reference sequence). The length of the CDR3 is 15 residues. The V and J ends lost 0 bases and 1 base, in that order; junction bases with no gene match: 3. This CDR3 is CASSLADRVNYGYTF. Here the CDR3 DNA reads TGTGCCAGCAGCTTGGCCGACAGGGTTAACTATGGCTACACCTTC.

The genes are TRBV5-1 and TRBJ2-3; unclear D gene. The germline V gene has CDR1 SGHRS and CDR2 YFSETQ. The CDR3 is made up of 16 amino acids. Deletions cut 2 bases from V and 0 bases from J, with 13 bases between. CDR3 region: CASSFQRSTSTDTQYF. For the CDR3, the DNA is TGCGCCAGCAGCTTCCAGAGATCCACTAGCACAGATACGCAGTATTTT.

This rearrangement joins TRBV5-1 to TRBJ2-2; D may be TRBD2 (6 bases). The V and J ends lost 2 bases and 0 bases respectively, with 8 bases between them. CDR1 and CDR2 from the germline V gene are SGHRS and YFSETQ. This CDR3 region has 15 residues. CDR3 sequence reads: CASSFGGPNTGELFF. The CDR3 nucleotides read TGCGCCAGCAGCTTTGGAGGGCCGAACACCGGGGAGCTGTTTTTT.

The V gene is TRBV6-5, the J gene TRBJ2-1, with a possible D match to TRBD1 (5 bases). Germline loops: CDR1 MNHEY, CDR2 SVGAGI. This CDR3 comprises 13 residues. Trimming shortened V by 4 bases and J by 7 bases, and 11 bases separated the two germline ends. CDR3 residues: CASSFIRANEQFF. The CDR3 DNA reads as TGTGCCAGCAGTTTTATCAGGGCGAATGAGCAGTTCTTC.

This clone was recorded only once. The CDR3 is CASSLAPGQDYEQYF. The CDR3 DNA is TGTGCCAGCAGCTTAGCCCCGGGACAGGACTACGAGCAGTACTTC. The chain employs TRBV11-2 and TRBJ2-7; 8 bases are a match to TRBD1. V shed 1 base and J 3 bases; nucleotides not matched to a gene: 5. This CDR3 is built from 15 residues. Germline CDR1 and CDR2: SGHAT and FQNNGV.

The chain links TRBV9 to TRBJ2-5, with TRBD2 matching 8 bases. With 3 bases clipped from V and 4 bases from J, the junction kept 5 bases outside the gene matches. This CDR3 comprises 14 residues. Germline values: CDR1 SGDLS, CDR2 YYNGEE. The CDR3 DNA sequence: TGTGCCAGCAGCGACGTACGGGGGGGAGAGACCCAGTACTTC. Protein: CASSDVRGGETQYF.